This TCR beta chain was sequenced during a study of blood T cell repertoires in COVID-19. Study background: Some COVID-19 samples were acute and others convalescent; all came from the United States, Italy and Spain. Sources were T cells, B-cell-depleted T cells, or PBMCs; the material itself was cDNA or gDNA.

As handled by the study authors: Reference gene primer amplification in the assay estimated nucleated cell counts. The method was immunoSEQ multiplex PCR; TCRdb's version includes in-frame clones alone and lacks a portion of them. V, J and clone size are those of that table, while D and trimming were read from the DNA. Counted here are around 120,000 clones, around 79% occurring once; the ten biggest clones make up about 2.1%. Between the trimmed V and J ends, which lost 5 bases and 3 bases, there was a span of 11 bases. CDR1 is SGHNT and CDR2 is YENEEA in the germline V gene. The CDR3 sequence is 13 residues long.

Sequenced sample: peripheral blood. The genes are TRBV11-3 and TRBJ2-7; TRBD1 is a possible D gene (6 bases). The TCR originated in an older man with acute or convalescent COVID-19. The CDR3: CASSARDIYEQYF. The CDR3 DNA follows: TGTGCCAGCAGCGCCCGGGACATCTACGAGCAGTACTTC.